These 21 T cell receptor beta chains originate from one sample sequenced in a study of blood T cell repertoires in COVID-19. Method: immunoSEQ multiplex PCR; TCRdb's copy keeps in-frame clones and lacks some. The repertoire holds 170,000 or so clones, with around 86% as singletons. Sequenced input: peripheral blood. These TCRs come from a man aged 45-60 years with active or convalescent COVID-19.

This chain joins TRBV6-5 and TRBJ1-2; D is possibly TRBD1 (5 bases). The CDR3 extends over 14 amino acids. CDR1 and CDR2 from the germline V gene are MNHEY and SVGAGI. V was cut by 4 bases and J by 4 bases, with 13 bases left in between. CDR3 loop: CASSLGGQTYGYTF. The CDR3 nucleotides are TGTGCCAGCAGTTTAGGCGGACAAACCTATGGCTACACCTTC.

The genes are TRBV19 and TRBJ1-2; 7 bases are shared with TRBD1. This CDR3 region has 14 residues. V trimming: 3 bases; J trimming: 4 bases; junction bases outside the gene matches: 5. Germline V CDR1 and CDR2: LNHDA, SQIVND (reference sequence). CDR3 coding DNA: TGTGCCAGTAGTATCAATCAGGGGGTCTATGGCTACACCTTC. Protein product: CASSINQGVYGYTF.

The V call is TRBV6-5, the J call TRBJ1-3; D unclear. V lost 7 bases and J lost 4, with 11 bases in between. The CDR3 consists of 13 residues. Germline values: CDR1 MNHEY, CDR2 SVGAGI. The CDR3 here is CASKRASGNTIYF. The DNA for the CDR3 is TGTGCCAGCAAGCGGGCCTCAGGAAACACCATATATTTT.

This clone was counted a few times. This chain uses TRBV29-1 with TRBJ2-2, with 7 bases lining up with TRBD1. Losses at the gene ends were 5 bases for V and 6 bases for J; bases not matched to a gene: 6. The CDR3 spans 13 residues. Germline V gene lookup returns CDR1 SQVTM and CDR2 ANQGSEA. CDR3: CSVPNDRAGELFF. CDR3 bases: TGCAGCGTTCCTAATGACAGGGCCGGGGAGCTGTTTTTT.

Here the CDR3 DNA reads TGCGCCAGCAGCTCCTCAGGGCTAGAGACCCAGTACTTC. Its translation: CASSSSGLETQYF. The chain recombines TRBV5-1 with TRBJ2-5, with D possibly being TRBD1 (5 bases). The CDR3 runs to 13 residues. Germline lookup yields CDR1 SGHRS and CDR2 YFSETQ. Trimming stripped 3 bases from V and 4 bases from J, with 10 bases between. Drawing the rest from reference TRBV5-1 and TRBJ2-5, the complete variable domain is KAGVTQTPRYLIKTRGQQVTLSCSPISGHRSVSWYQQTPGQGLQFLFEYFSETQRNKGNFPGRFSGRQFSNSRSEMNVSTLELGDSALYLCASSSSGLETQYFGPGTRLLVL.

This chain uses TRBV25-1 with TRBJ2-3; 9 positions match TRBD2. Germline-derived CDR1 and CDR2 are MGHDK and SYGVNS. The CDR3 extends over 18 amino acids. Trimming took 2 bases from V and 4 from J; bases not matched to a gene: 13. CDR3 in DNA: TGTGCCAGCAGTGAACTGGATTGGAGCGGGAGGCCCCCAGATACGCAGTATTTT. Translated, it gives CASSELDWSGRPPDTQYF. Drawing the rest from reference TRBV25-1 and TRBJ2-3, the complete variable domain is EADIYQTPRYLVIGTGKKITLECSQTMGHDKMYWYQQDPGMELHLIHYSYGVNSTEKGDLSSESTVSRIRTEHFPLTLESARPSHTSQYLCASSELDWSGRPPDTQYFGPGTRLTVL.

The genes are TRBV9 and TRBJ2-3; TRBD1 might be the D (5 bases). The V and J ends lost 3 bases and 7 bases respectively, with 9 bases between them. In germline, CDR1 is SGDLS, CDR2 YYNGEE. The CDR3 has 12 amino acids. The CDR3 is CASSDKGNTQYF. DNA for the CDR3: TGTGCCAGCAGCGATAAGGGGAATACGCAGTATTTT.

V is TRBV29-1 and J is TRBJ2-1; D may be TRBD2 (5 bases). CDR3 size: 12 residues. The germline V gene encodes CDR1 SQVTM and CDR2 ANQGSEA. Trimming shortened V by 5 bases and J by 4 bases, and 9 bases separated the two germline ends. The CDR3 protein is CSVRTGYNEQFF. CDR3 DNA sequence: TGCAGCGTTAGGACTGGTTACAATGAGCAGTTCTTC.

The chain is built from TRBV28 and TRBJ2-5; D perhaps matches TRBD2 (6 bases). With 5 bases removed from V and 4 bases from J, the gap between germline ends came to 11 bases. Germline V gene data show CDR1 as MDHEN and CDR2 as SYDVKM. CDR3 length: 13 amino acids. CDR3 amino acids: CASSPPGLETQYF. The CDR3 DNA is TGTGCCAGCAGTCCGCCGGGACTAGAGACCCAGTACTTC.

The CDR3 reads CASGLNPQGPQAFF. DNA for the CDR3: TGTGCTAGTGGTTTAAACCCACAGGGACCTCAAGCTTTCTTT. V is TRBV12-5 and J is TRBJ1-1; D is perhaps TRBD1 (6 bases). The CDR3 extends over 14 amino acids. Trimming left V 3 bases short and J 9 bases short, with 17 bases between. Germline CDR1 is LGHNT and CDR2 is FRNRAP. The full variable domain, rest sourced from reference TRBV12-5 and TRBJ1-1, is DARVTQTPRHKVTEMGQEVTMRCQPILGHNTVFWYRQTMMQGLELLAYFRNRAPLDDSGMPKDRFSAEMPDATLATLKIQPSEPRDSAVYFCASGLNPQGPQAFFGQGTRLTVV.

The chain couples TRBV7-2 to TRBJ1-5; the D is unclear. V dropped 0 bases and J dropped 5 bases, with 5 bases sitting between them. Germline lookup yields CDR1 SGHTA and CDR2 FQGNSA. The CDR3 has 13 residues. CDR3 in amino acids: CASSLAGDQPQHF. The DNA of the CDR3 is TGTGCCAGCAGCTTAGCCGGGGATCAGCCCCAGCATTTT.

This chain joins TRBV24-1 and TRBJ2-1, with D possibly being TRBD2 (6 bases). The CDR3 has 16 amino acids. Trimming cost V 6 bases and J 3 bases, with 17 bases left between them. The germline V gene encodes CDR1 KGHDR and CDR2 SFDVKD. CDR3: CATSRVSSGHYNEQFF. The CDR3 DNA follows: TGTGCCACCAGTCGGGTGTCCAGCGGGCACTACAATGAGCAGTTCTTC.

The rearrangement links TRBV19 to TRBJ1-5, with 7 bases that match TRBD1. The CDR3 runs 15 residues. Germline trimming cut 3 bases from V and 0 bases from J; bases unmatched to any gene: 2. Germline loops: CDR1 LNHDA, CDR2 SQIVND (reference sequence). CDR3 in DNA: TGTGCCAGTAGTATGTGGACAGGTAGCAATCAGCCCCAGCATTTT. It is translated as CASSMWTGSNQPQHF.

The chain employs TRBV14 and TRBJ1-2; D possibly corresponds to TRBD1 (5 bases). Per the germline V gene, CDR1 is SGHDN and CDR2 is FVKESK. V lost 4 bases and J lost 5, with 17 bases in between. The CDR3 extends over 15 amino acids. The CDR3 coding sequence is TGTGCCAGCAGCCCGGGGGAGGGACGGACGTATGGCTACACCTTC. Its translation is CASSPGEGRTYGYTF.

This clone was picked up one time. The rearrangement uses TRBV28 and TRBJ1-2; D unresolved. The CDR3 covers 13 residues. From germline, CDR1 is MDHEN and CDR2 SYDVKM. V lost 5 bases, J lost 4 bases, and 11 bases lay in between. CDR3 DNA sequence: TGTGCCAGCAGTACAGCACGCCCCTATGGCTACACCTTC. Its translation is CASSTARPYGYTF.

In its sample, this clone was seen once. This chain uses TRBV11-2 with TRBJ2-2; no reliable D call. This CDR3 has 14 residues. Germline V CDR1 and CDR2: SGHAT, FQNNGV. Trimming pared 0 bases from V and 2 bases from J, leaving 4 bases between. CDR3 sequence reads: CASSLDPNTGELFF. In DNA, the CDR3 is TGTGCCAGCAGCTTAGACCCTAACACCGGGGAGCTGTTTTTT.

V gene TRBV28 combines with J gene TRBJ2-5; 9 positions match TRBD2. This CDR3 is built from 14 residues. After removal of 8 bases from V and 2 bases from J, the junction contained 6 bases not matched to a gene. The germline V gene has CDR1 MDHEN and CDR2 SYDVKM. The CDR3 region has the DNA TGTGCCAGCTTAGCGGGGGCCCCGCAAGAGACCCAGTACTTC. Translating it yields CASLAGAPQETQYF.

This chain uses TRBV27 with TRBJ2-1; tentative D call: TRBD1 (5 bases). This CDR3 is 15 amino acids long. Trimming shortened V by 2 bases and J by 9 bases, and 17 bases separated the two germline ends. CDR1 MNHEY and CDR2 SMNVEV come from the germline V gene (reference sequence). The CDR3 reads CASSLGASTGIEQFF. The CDR3 nucleotides are TGTGCCAGCAGTTTAGGGGCCTCCACTGGCATTGAGCAGTTCTTC.

The chain has TRBV10-3 and TRBJ2-5; no clear D. From germline, CDR1 is ENHRY and CDR2 SYGVKD. The V end was cut by 3 bases, the J end by 2 bases, with 13 bases between. The CDR3 is made up of 15 amino acids. The CDR3: CAISDYGGLQETQYF. The CDR3 nucleotides are TGTGCCATCAGTGATTATGGCGGTCTTCAAGAGACCCAGTACTTC.

The chain has TRBV7-2 and TRBJ1-2, with 8 nucleotides matching TRBD1. This CDR3 is built from 13 residues. J lost 8 bases, V lost 3 bases, and 5 bases had no gene match. In germline, CDR1 is SGHTA, CDR2 FQGNSA. The CDR3 loop is CASSFDRGAGYTF. DNA of the CDR3: TGTGCCAGCAGCTTTGACAGGGGCGCGGGCTACACCTTC.

The chain's CDR3 is CATNRDRETPQHF. In nucleotides, the CDR3 is TGTGCCACAAACCGGGACAGGGAGACGCCCCAGCATTTT. The chain couples TRBV19 to TRBJ1-5; 9 bases line up with TRBD1. There are 13 residues in the CDR3. The V and J ends lost 10 bases and 9 bases, in that order; junction bases with no gene match: 10. Germline V lookup: CDR1 LNHDA, CDR2 SQIVND (reference sequence).